This T cell receptor (beta chain) was sequenced during a study of CD8 T cells in acute hepatitis C reinfection. Study overall: Sequences come from NS3-1073-specific CD8+ T cells, during acute infection and after clearance.

Libraries were prepared by immunoSEQ multiplex PCR; TCRdb keeps only in-frame clonotypes and omits some of them. The data show over 30,000 clones, approximately 85% seen once. Time point: naive CD8 control sorted from an acute-time-point sample. A positive HCV RNA or antibody test following a negative test within 24 weeks defined acute primary infection. Germline CDR1 and CDR2: MGHRA and YSYEKL. Trimming cost V 4 bases and J 4 bases; bases outside gene matches: 18. The CDR3 has 18 amino acids. The sequenced material came from naive CD8+ T cells from PBMCs. The chain links TRBV4-1 to TRBJ2-7, with TRBD2 matching 8 bases. The TCR was taken from a woman between 18 and 30 years old who spontaneously cleared hepatitis C infection. The CDR3 loop is CASSPRLSNEPGGYEQYF. CDR3 coding DNA: TGCGCCAGCAGCCCCCGTCTCTCCAATGAGCCGGGGGGGTACGAGCAGTACTTC.